The next 10 T cell receptor beta chains were all read from a single sample in a study of T cell repertoires in aging, cancer and after chemotherapy. A mixed TRB-A/B primer pool amplified rearranged TRB by multiplex touch-down PCR. Each CDR3 protein is one row after TCRdb ran MiXCR on the multiplex PCR reads. The data hold around 3,800 distinct CDR3 sequences, with about 28% observed a single time. TCR beta rearrangements were amplified from peripheral blood genomic DNA. The sample consisted of blood. Source of these receptors: a human donor in good health.

Sample share makes this clonotype medium-sized. The rearrangement uses TRBV27 and TRBJ2-2; D tentatively reads TRBD1 or TRBD2 (5 bases each). This CDR3 has 12 residues. V was shortened by 6 bases and J by 6 bases, with 8 bases between the two germline ends. CDR1 is MNHEY and CDR2 is SMNVEV in the germline V gene (reference sequence). The CDR3 sequence is CASSRGAGELFF. The DNA of the CDR3 is TGTGCCAGCAGCCGAGGGGCCGGGGAGCTGTTTTTT.

This clonotype rates as medium-sized. The genes are TRBV12-3 or TRBV12-4 and TRBJ2-5, with 7 positions matching TRBD2. The CDR3 spans 13 residues. The junction had 2 bases not matched to a gene; V was cut back by 3 bases and J by 4 bases. In DNA, the CDR3 is TGTGCCAGCAGTTTGGGGAGGGTAGAGACCCAGTACTTC. Encoded protein: CASSLGRVETQYF.

This clonotype showed up just a few times. V gene TRBV5-4 combines with J gene TRBJ2-7, with D maybe TRBD1 (5 bases). The germline V gene has CDR1 SGHNT and CDR2 YYREEE (reference sequence). The CDR3 totals 13 residues. V was trimmed by 4 bases and J by 7 bases, leaving 15 bases between them. This CDR3 reads CASSPARVGEQYF. The CDR3 DNA reads as TGTGCCAGCAGCCCGGCCAGGGTTGGGGAGCAGTACTTC.

By frequency in the sample, this clonotype is medium-sized. The V and J genes are TRBV6-1 and TRBJ1-1; tentative D call: TRBD1 (5 bases). The CDR3 loop spans 13 amino acids. Looked up from germline, CDR1 is MNHNS and CDR2 is SASEGT. V lost 2 bases and J lost 4, with 8 bases in between. CDR3 amino acids: CASSEQGTTEAFF. CDR3 sequence (DNA): TGTGCCAGCAGTGAACAGGGAACCACTGAAGCTTTCTTT.

V usage is TRBV6-5 and J usage is TRBJ1-1; D not certain. This CDR3 is 13 amino acids long. Trimming left V 0 bases short and J 7 bases short, with 9 bases between. CDR1 and CDR2 (germline): MNHEY, SVGAGI. The CDR3 DNA reads as TGTGCCAGCAGTTACTCGAGGGTTGATGAAGCTTTCTTT. Protein: CASSYSRVDEAFF.

The chain couples TRBV6-1 to TRBJ1-2; D not certain. The CDR3 extends over 16 amino acids. The germline V gene has CDR1 MNHNS and CDR2 SASEGT. With 0 bases removed from V and 4 bases from J, the gap between germline ends came to 15 bases. For the CDR3, the DNA is TGTGCCAGCAGTGAAGCGGTAGCGGGAGGCCGCTATGGCTACACCTTC. Translating it yields CASSEAVAGGRYGYTF.

This clonotype is judged medium-sized. This chain links TRBV27 with TRBJ1-1; D uncertain. Germline CDR1 MNHEY, CDR2 SMNVEV (reference sequence). There are 13 residues in the CDR3. V was clipped by 2 bases and J by 1 base, with 5 bases between them. This CDR3 is CASSLGANTEAFF. CDR3 DNA sequence: TGTGCCAGCAGTTTAGGAGCGAACACTGAAGCTTTCTTT.

This rearrangement joins TRBV30 to TRBJ1-5; 7 nucleotides agree with TRBD1. CDR3 length: 13 amino acids. Germline V lookup: CDR1 GTSNPN, CDR2 SVGIG (reference sequence). With V trimmed by 3 bases and J by 6 bases, 5 bases remained unmatched. CDR3 in DNA: TGTGCCTGGAGGAGGGGGCTCGGTCAGCCCCAGCATTTT. Translated, it gives CAWRRGLGQPQHF.

This clonotype is labeled medium-sized (0.01 to 0.1%). The gene calls are TRBV19 and TRBJ2-7; 9 nucleotides match TRBD1. Germline loops: CDR1 LNHDA, CDR2 SQIVND (reference sequence). V was pared by 3 bases and J by 0 bases, with 0 bases of the junction left unmatched. The CDR3 contains 14 residues. CDR3 in amino acids: CASSMGQGSYEQYF. The CDR3 DNA reads TGTGCCAGTAGTATGGGACAGGGCTCCTACGAGCAGTACTTC.

The genes are TRBV10-3 and TRBJ1-3, with a possible D match to TRBD1 (5 bases). Germline V CDR1 and CDR2: ENHRY, SYGVKD. The V gene lost 3 bases and the J gene lost 8 bases, with 17 bases spanning the gap. This CDR3 spans 15 amino acids. CDR3 region: CAISDPSGFQDTIYF. CDR3 in DNA: TGTGCCATCAGTGACCCTTCAGGGTTCCAGGACACCATATATTTT.